A single T cell receptor beta chain is shown here with its context. What it binds is not known. These data come from a study of cytomegalovirus exposure and HLA in healthy donors. Data came from immunoSEQ multiplex PCR; TCRdb stores just in-frame clones and leaves some out. The sample shows 150,000 to 200,000 clones, 75% to 90% of them seen only once. V shed 1 base and J shed 2 bases, with 14 bases lying between them. The CDR3 runs 16 residues. Per the germline V gene, CDR1 is SGHNT and CDR2 is YENEEA. Study observations and caveats: The classifier reportedly diagnosed cytomegalovirus status with high sensitivity and specificity.

The TCR comes from a man younger than 35 in good health and CMV-seropositive. This sequence joins TRBV11-3 and TRBJ2-5; D unresolved. Input material: PBMCs. In DNA form, the CDR3 reads TGTGCCAGCAGCTTAGGTTCAGCCTCAGGACAAGAGACCCAGTACTTC. Translating it yields CASSLGSASGQETQYF.